This entry is about one T cell receptor (beta chain). Enrolment of Seattle patients took place during active infection, and they were followed longitudinally. Per the study methods: Cell counts per sample came from amplifying reference gene primers. Libraries were prepared by immunoSEQ multiplex PCR; TCRdb keeps only in-frame clonotypes and omits some of them. Clonal size and the V and J genes are those of that table, whereas D and trimming came from the DNA. The table records about 110,000 clones, more than 80% of them present only once. The data stem from a study of blood T cell repertoires in COVID-19. Sequenced material: peripheral blood. This sequence was found in a woman in her sixties with COVID-19, enrolled during active disease.

CDR3 sequence (DNA): TGTGCCAGTACGGTCGAGAGTCTCAACTATGGCTACACCTTC. It yields the protein CASTVESLNYGYTF. V gene TRBV19 combines with J gene TRBJ1-2; D is ambiguous. CDR3 length: 14 residues. Germline V gene sequence: CDR1 LNHDA, CDR2 SQIVND (reference sequence). V lost 7 bases and J 2 bases, leaving 14 bases between the germline ends.